Each of the 9 T cell receptor beta chains below was sequenced from the same sample in a study of T cells after posttransplantation cyclophosphamide. The repertoire was sequenced with immunoSEQ multiplex PCR; TCRdb's copy has only in-frame clones and lacks some. The sample yields some 10,000 clones, without any singletons. Cyclophosphamide on days +3 and +4 followed busulfan-fludarabine conditioning and a marrow graft. The input for sequencing was PBMCs, taken after allogeneic stem cell transplant with posttransplant cyclophosphamide. The receptors were sampled from a female patient in her thirties or forties who received an allogeneic stem cell transplant from a related donor, was CMV-positive, and had no GVHD. Some T cells may be transferred from the graft donor.

Ten or more counts support this clone. J is TRBJ2-2 and V is TRBV10-3, with TRBD1 as a possible D gene (6 bases). This CDR3 contains 16 residues. Trimming left V 6 bases short and J 1 base short, with 15 bases between. Germline V gives CDR1 ENHRY, CDR2 SYGVKD. CDR3 loop: CAIRSQGVENTGELFF. CDR3 bases: TGTGCCATCAGATCACAGGGAGTCGAGAACACCGGGGAGCTGTTTTTT.

This clone has a count of ten or more. The V and J genes are TRBV2 and TRBJ1-2; D is possibly TRBD1 (6 bases). With 11 bases removed from V and 4 bases from J, the gap between germline ends came to 23 bases. Germline CDR1 reads SNHLY; CDR2 reads FYNNEI. CDR3 length equals 15 residues. CDR3 loop: CARHRPDRDSYGYTF. The CDR3, as DNA: TGTGCCCGACACCGCCCGGACAGAGACAGCTATGGCTACACCTTC.

This clone showed up many times. One end of the junction does not line up with germline, which may come from a read error. The J gene is TRBJ1-2, the V gene TRBV11-3, with 9 bases matching TRBD1. The CDR3 length is 12 residues. Germline CDR1 and CDR2: SGHNT and YENEEA. The CDR3 sequence is CASSLSGDRVIF. CDR3 coding DNA: TGTGCCAGCAGCTTATCGGGGGACAGGGTAATTTTC.

This clone was seen at least ten times. This chain uses TRBV7-9 with TRBJ2-7, with 10 bases lining up with TRBD1. The CDR3 is 15 amino acids. With 1 base clipped from V and 1 base from J, the junction kept 1 base outside the gene matches. In germline, CDR1 is SEHNR, CDR2 FQNEAQ (reference sequence). The CDR3: CASSLGDRGSYEQYF. The CDR3 region has the DNA TGTGCCAGCAGCTTAGGGGACAGGGGTTCCTACGAGCAGTACTTC.

This clone has a count of ten or more. The rearrangement links TRBV27 to TRBJ2-7, with 8 positions matching TRBD1. The germline V gene encodes CDR1 MNHEY and CDR2 SMNVEV (reference sequence). The CDR3 is made up of 15 amino acids. V lost 5 bases to trimming and J lost 3 bases; unmatched junction nucleotides: 9. CDR3 protein: CASSILPGQVYEQYF. DNA of the CDR3: TGTGCCAGCAGTATTCTCCCGGGACAGGTCTACGAGCAGTACTTC.

This clone was counted many times. V gene TRBV7-8 combines with J gene TRBJ2-7; a possible D gene is TRBD2 (6 bases). This CDR3 contains 15 residues. Trimming stripped 5 bases from V and 5 bases from J, with 19 bases between. Germline CDR1 and CDR2: SGHVS and FQNEAQ. In DNA, the CDR3 is TGTGCCAGCAGCCTGGAGGCCCTGGGGAGGAACGAGCAGTACTTC. Translating it yields CASSLEALGRNEQYF.

This clone showed up many times. The chain has TRBV5-1 and TRBJ2-2, with no clear D. This CDR3 has 13 amino acids. V shed 7 bases and J shed 6 bases, with 13 bases lying between them. Germline CDR1 and CDR2: SGHRS and YFSETQ. The CDR3 reads CASHSPGPGELFF. The CDR3 nucleotides are TGCGCCAGCCACTCCCCTGGGCCCGGGGAGCTGTTTTTT.

This clone was seen a handful of times. The rearrangement joins TRBV30 to TRBJ2-7; 10 bases agree with TRBD2. Germline assignment: CDR1 GTSNPN and CDR2 SVGIG (reference sequence). The CDR3 is 15 residues long. V lost 3 bases, J lost 2 bases, and 7 bases stayed unmatched. The CDR3 DNA is TGTGCCTGGAGCTTTGGTAGCGGGGGGACCTACGAGCAGTACTTC. Amino acid sequence: CAWSFGSGGTYEQYF.

This clone turned up a few times. This could be a read error, since a much larger clone is one nucleotide away. This sequence joins TRBV27 and TRBJ1-6, with 10 bases that match TRBD1. This CDR3 has 14 amino acids. Per the germline V gene, CDR1 is MNHEY and CDR2 is SMNVEV (reference sequence). CDR3: CVSSPRTGGSPLHF. Here the CDR3 DNA reads TGTGTCAGCAGTCCCCGGACAGGGGGTTCACCCCTCCACTTT.